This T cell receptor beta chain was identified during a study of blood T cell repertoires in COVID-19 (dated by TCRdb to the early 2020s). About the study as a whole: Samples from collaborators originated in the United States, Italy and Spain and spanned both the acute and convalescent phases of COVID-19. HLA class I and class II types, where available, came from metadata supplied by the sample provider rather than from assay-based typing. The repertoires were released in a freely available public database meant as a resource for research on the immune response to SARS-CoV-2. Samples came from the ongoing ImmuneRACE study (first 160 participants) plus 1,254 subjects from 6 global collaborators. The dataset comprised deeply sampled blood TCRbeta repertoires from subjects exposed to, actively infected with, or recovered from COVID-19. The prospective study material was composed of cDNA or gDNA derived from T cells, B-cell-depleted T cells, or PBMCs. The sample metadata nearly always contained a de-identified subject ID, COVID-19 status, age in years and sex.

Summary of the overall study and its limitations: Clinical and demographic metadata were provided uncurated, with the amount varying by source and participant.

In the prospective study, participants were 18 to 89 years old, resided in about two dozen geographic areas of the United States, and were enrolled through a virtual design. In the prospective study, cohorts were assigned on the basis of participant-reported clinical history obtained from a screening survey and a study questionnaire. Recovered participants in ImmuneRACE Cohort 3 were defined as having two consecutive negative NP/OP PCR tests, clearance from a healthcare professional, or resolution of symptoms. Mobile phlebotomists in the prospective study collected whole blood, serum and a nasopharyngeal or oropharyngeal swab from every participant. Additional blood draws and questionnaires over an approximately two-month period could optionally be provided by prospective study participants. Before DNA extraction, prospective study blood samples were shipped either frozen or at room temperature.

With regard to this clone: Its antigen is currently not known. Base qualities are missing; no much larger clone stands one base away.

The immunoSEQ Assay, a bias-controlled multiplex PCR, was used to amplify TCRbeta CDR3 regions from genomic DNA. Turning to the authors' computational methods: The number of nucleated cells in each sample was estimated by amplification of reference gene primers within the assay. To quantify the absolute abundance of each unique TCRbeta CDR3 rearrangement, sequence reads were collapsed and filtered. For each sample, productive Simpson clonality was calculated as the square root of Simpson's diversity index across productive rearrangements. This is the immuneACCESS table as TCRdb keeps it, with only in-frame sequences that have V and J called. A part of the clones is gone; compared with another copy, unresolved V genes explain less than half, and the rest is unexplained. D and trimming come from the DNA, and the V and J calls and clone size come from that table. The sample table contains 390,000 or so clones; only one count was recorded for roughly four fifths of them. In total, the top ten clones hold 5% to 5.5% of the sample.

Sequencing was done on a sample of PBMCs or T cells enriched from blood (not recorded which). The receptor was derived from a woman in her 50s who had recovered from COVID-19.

The CDR3 has the sequence CASREGTATYEQYF. The DNA reads TGCGCCAGCAGGGAGGGGACAGCAACCTACGAGCAGTACTTC. The chain employs TRBV5-1 and TRBJ2-7, with TRBD1 perhaps the D gene, on 7 matching bases. From its cysteine to its phenylalanine, the CDR3 spans 14 amino acids. The read is trimmed to its CDR3 DNA, 42 bases read in frame from base 1. The junction carries 14 bases between V and J, which are trimmed by 5 bases and 2 bases respectively. The germline V gene yields SGHRS for CDR1 and YFSETQ for CDR2.